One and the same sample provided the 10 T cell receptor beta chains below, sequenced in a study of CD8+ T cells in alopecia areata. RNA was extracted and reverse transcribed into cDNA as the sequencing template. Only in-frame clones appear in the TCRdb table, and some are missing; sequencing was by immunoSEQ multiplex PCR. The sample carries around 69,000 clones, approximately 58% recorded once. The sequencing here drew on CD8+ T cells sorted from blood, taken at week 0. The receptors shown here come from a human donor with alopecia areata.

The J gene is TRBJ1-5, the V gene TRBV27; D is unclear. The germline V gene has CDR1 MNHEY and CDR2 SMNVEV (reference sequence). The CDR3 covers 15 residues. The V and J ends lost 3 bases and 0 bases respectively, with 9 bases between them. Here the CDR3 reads CASSLTEGSNQPQHF. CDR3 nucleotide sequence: TGTGCCAGCAGTTTGACTGAGGGTAGCAATCAGCCCCAGCATTTT.

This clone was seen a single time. The CDR3 nucleotides read TGTGCCAGCAGTGCAAACAGGGGCCACGAGCAGTACTTC. Its translation is CASSANRGHEQYF. The chain carries TRBV2 and TRBJ2-7; 7 bases align to TRBD1. The CDR3 extends over 13 amino acids. The V and J ends lost 4 bases and 5 bases, in that order; junction bases with no gene match: 5. The V gene's germline CDR1 is SNHLY and CDR2 FYNNEI.

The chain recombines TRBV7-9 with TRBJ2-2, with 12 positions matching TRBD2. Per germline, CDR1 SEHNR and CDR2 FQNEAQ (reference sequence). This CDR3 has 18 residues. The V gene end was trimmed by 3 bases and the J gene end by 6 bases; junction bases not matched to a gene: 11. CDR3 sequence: CASSFILAGGRDAGELFF. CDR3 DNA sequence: TGTGCCAGCAGCTTTATACTAGCGGGAGGACGGGACGCCGGGGAGCTGTTTTTT.

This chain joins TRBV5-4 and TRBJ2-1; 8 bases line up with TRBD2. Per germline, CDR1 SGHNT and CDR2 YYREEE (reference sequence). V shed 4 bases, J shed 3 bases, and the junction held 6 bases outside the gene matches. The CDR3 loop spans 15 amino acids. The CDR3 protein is CASSPAAGGYNEQFF. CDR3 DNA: TGTGCCAGCAGCCCGGCGGCGGGGGGCTACAATGAGCAGTTCTTC.

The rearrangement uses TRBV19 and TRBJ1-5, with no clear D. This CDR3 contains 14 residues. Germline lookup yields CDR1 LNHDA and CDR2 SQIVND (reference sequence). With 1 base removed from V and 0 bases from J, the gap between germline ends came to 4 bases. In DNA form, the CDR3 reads TGTGCCAGTAGTATAGGATTTAGCAATCAGCCCCAGCATTTT. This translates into CASSIGFSNQPQHF.

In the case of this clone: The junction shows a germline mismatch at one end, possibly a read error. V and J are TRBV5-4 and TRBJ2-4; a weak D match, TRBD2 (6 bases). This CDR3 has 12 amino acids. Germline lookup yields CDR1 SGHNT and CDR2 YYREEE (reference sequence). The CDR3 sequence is CASSSNSGDSDF. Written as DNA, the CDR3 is TGTGCCAGCAGTTCGAATTCGGGGGATTCGGACTTC.

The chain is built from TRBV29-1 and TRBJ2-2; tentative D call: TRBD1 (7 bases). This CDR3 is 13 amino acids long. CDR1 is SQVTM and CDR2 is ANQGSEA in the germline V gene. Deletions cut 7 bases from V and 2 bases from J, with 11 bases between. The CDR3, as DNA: TGCAGCGGCGGGACAGCTAACACCGGGGAGCTGTTTTTT. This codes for CSGGTANTGELFF.

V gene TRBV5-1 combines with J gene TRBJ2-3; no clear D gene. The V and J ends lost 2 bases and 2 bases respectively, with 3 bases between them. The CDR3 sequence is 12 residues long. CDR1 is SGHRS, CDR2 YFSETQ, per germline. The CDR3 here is CASSFATDTQYF. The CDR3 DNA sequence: TGCGCCAGCAGCTTCGCCACAGATACGCAGTATTTT. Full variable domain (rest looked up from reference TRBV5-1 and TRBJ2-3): KAGVTQTPRYLIKTRGQQVTLSCSPISGHRSVSWYQQTPGQGLQFLFEYFSETQRNKGNFPGRFSGRQFSNSRSEMNVSTLELGDSALYLCASSFATDTQYFGPGTRLTVL.

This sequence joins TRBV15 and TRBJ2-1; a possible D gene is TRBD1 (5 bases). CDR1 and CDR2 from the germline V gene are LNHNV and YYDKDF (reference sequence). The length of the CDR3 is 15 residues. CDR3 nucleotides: TGTGTCCAGGGTTCAATCCAGTCCTACTACAATGAGCAGTTCTTC. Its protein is CVQGSIQSYYNEQFF.

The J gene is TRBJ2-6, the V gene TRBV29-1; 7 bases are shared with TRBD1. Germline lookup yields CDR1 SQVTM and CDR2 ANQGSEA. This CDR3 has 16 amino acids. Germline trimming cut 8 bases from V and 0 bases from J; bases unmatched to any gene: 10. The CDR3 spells CSKTGQLPSGANVLTF. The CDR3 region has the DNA TGCAGCAAAACGGGACAGTTGCCCTCTGGGGCCAACGTCCTGACTTTC.